The entry below describes one TCR beta chain. Its antigen is currently unknown. This entry is derived from a study of Tregs in tolerant kidney transplant recipients. Study-wide results and limits: Tregs expanded with activated donor B cells seemed most donor-specific. Validation in larger populations is needed because few patients were studied. Changing PCR primers prevented nucleotide comparison between some patients' samples.

The CDR3 sequence is 13 residues long. Germline lookup yields CDR1 MNHEY and CDR2 SMNVEV (reference sequence). Trimming removed 4 bases from V and 2 bases from J, with 9 bases in between. The repertoire was sequenced with immunoSEQ multiplex PCR; TCRdb's copy has only in-frame clones and lacks some. The sample lists some 57,000 clones, roughly nine tenths occurring once. Related graft donors supplied nonmyeloablative bone marrow transplants, and mixed chimerism was transient. Thawed PBMCs were FACS-sorted into unstimulated CD4+CD25+CD127- regulatory T cells, CD4+CD25- non-regulatory cells, CD4 and CD8 cells.

The clonotype originates from a human patient who received a combined kidney and bone marrow transplant. Some of these T cells may belong to the graft donor. Sequencing used CD8+ T cells from blood (PBMCs), obtained 24 months after the transplant. The chain uses TRBV27 and TRBJ2-7; possibly TRBD1 for D (6 bases). CDR3 residues: CASSYRAAYEQYF. The CDR3 nucleotides read TGTGCCAGCAGTTACAGGGCTGCCTACGAGCAGTACTTC.